Reported below is one T cell receptor (beta chain). The antigen remains undetermined. This entry comes from a study of cytomegalovirus exposure and HLA in healthy donors. V dropped 3 bases and J dropped 0; count of bases not matched to a gene: 3. The germline gives CDR1 SGDLS, CDR2 YYNGEE. This CDR3 comprises 16 residues. Overall study findings and caveats: Cytomegalovirus-associated TCR beta chains were listed, numbering approximately 150. Association of roughly 18,000 TCR beta sequences with HLA alleles was found at 0.05 false discovery rate in a later analysis.

Use of 60 Vbeta and 13 Jbeta primers characterized the PCR. Method: immunoSEQ multiplex PCR; TCRdb's copy keeps in-frame clones and lacks some. This sample yields some 57,000 clones, of which approximately 52% are seen a single time; about an eighth belongs to the top ten. The rearrangement joins TRBV9 to TRBJ2-1; 10 bases are shared with TRBD2. The clonotype comes from a human donor in good health. The sample comprised PBMCs. CDR3: CASSEGTSVSYNEQFF. The DNA for the CDR3 is TGTGCCAGCAGCGAGGGGACTAGCGTCTCCTACAATGAGCAGTTCTTC.